The 2 T cell receptor beta chains listed next were all sequenced from one sample in a study of identical twins. MiXCR, applied by TCRdb to the 5' RACE reads, yields one record per CDR3 protein. The sample includes about 570,000 distinct CDR3 sequences, roughly 9.5% of them seen just once. This sample also belongs to another study, concerning yellow fever vaccine responses in identical twins.

Sequenced material: PBMCs. These receptors were collected from a woman younger than 30 in good health.

The genes are TRBV19 and TRBJ2-3; D gene ambiguous. With 7 bases removed from V and 6 bases from J, the gap between germline ends came to 8 bases. This CDR3 has 11 amino acids. Germline CDR1 and CDR2: LNHDA and SQIVND (reference sequence). CDR3 DNA sequence: TGTGCCAGTAACTCGTTGGATACGCAGTATTTT. Residues: CASNSLDTQYF. Looking up the rest from reference TRBV19 and TRBJ2-3 gives the full variable domain: DGGITQSPKYLFRKEGQNVTLSCEQNLNHDAMYWYRQDPGQGLRLIYYSQIVNDFQKGDIAEGYSVSREKKESFPLTVTSAQKNPTAFYLCASNSLDTQYFGPGTRLTVL.

V usage is TRBV12-3 or TRBV12-4 and J usage is TRBJ2-1; D may match TRBD1 or TRBD2 (5 bases each). V shed 3 bases and J shed 6 bases, with 12 bases lying between them. The CDR3 runs to 14 residues. As DNA, the CDR3 is TGTGCCAGCAGTTTTAGGGACGGTGGCAATGAGCAGTTCTTC. The encoded protein is CASSFRDGGNEQFF.